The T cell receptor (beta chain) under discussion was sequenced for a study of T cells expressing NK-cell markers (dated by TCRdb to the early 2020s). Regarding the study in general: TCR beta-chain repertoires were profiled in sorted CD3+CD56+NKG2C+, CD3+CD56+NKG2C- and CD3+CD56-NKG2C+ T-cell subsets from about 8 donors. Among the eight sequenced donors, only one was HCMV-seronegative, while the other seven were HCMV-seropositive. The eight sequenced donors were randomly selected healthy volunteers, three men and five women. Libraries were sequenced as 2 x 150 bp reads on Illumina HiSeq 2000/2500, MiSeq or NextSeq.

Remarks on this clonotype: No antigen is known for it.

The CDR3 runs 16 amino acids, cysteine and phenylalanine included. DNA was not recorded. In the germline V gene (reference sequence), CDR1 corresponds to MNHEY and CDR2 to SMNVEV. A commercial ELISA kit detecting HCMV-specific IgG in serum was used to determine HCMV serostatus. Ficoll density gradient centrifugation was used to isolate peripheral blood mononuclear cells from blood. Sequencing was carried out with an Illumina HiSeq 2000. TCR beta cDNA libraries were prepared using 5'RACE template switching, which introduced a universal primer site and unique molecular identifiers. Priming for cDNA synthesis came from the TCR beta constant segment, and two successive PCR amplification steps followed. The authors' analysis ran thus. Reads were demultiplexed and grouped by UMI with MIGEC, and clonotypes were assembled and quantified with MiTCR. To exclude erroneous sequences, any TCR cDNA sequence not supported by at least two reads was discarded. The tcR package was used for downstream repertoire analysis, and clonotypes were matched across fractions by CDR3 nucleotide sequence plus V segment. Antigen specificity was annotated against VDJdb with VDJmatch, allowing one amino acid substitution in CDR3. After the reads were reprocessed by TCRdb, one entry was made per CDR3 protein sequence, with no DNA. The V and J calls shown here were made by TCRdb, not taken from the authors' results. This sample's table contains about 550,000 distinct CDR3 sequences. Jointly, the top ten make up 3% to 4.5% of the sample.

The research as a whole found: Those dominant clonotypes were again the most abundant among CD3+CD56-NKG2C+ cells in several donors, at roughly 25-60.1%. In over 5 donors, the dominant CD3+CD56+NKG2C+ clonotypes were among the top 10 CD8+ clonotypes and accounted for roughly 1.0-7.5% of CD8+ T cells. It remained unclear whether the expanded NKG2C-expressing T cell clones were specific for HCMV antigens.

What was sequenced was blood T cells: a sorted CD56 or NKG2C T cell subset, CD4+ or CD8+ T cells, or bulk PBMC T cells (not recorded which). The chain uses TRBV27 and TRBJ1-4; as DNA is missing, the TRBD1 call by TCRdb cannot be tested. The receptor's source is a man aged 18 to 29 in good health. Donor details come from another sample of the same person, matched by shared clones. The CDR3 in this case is CASSPTPRGRREKLFF.